Listed here are 32 T cell receptor beta chains from one sample, sequenced in a study of beta chain features in type 1 diabetes. What was sequenced were expressed TCRB transcripts, since all of the isolated RNA had been reverse transcribed. Some clones are missing from TCRdb's copy, which holds only in-frame ones; the method was immunoSEQ multiplex PCR. This sample has about 280,000 clones, with roughly 15% found just once. For these receptors, no antigen is known. Findings and limits, study-wide: In all four CD4+ subsets, TCRB CDR3 length was significantly, moderately reduced in type 1 diabetes.

The sample consisted of naive CD4+ T cells from blood. These TCRs come from a man between 18 and 29 years old with type 1 diabetes.

The J gene is TRBJ1-4, the V gene TRBV10-2; D is undetermined. The germline V and J ends were trimmed by 2 bases and 8 bases, with 12 bases remaining between them. CDR3 size: 14 residues. The germline gives CDR1 WSHSY, CDR2 SAAADI. The CDR3 nucleotides read TGCGCCAGCAGTGAGCAGTTACAGTCAGAAAAACTGTTTTTT. As protein: CASSEQLQSEKLFF.

The gene calls are TRBV5-1 and TRBJ2-5; tentative D call: TRBD1 (5 bases). The CDR3 length is 13 residues. V lost 7 bases to trimming and J lost 2 bases, with 12 bases between them. CDR1 and CDR2 (germline): SGHRS, YFSETQ. In nucleotides, the CDR3 is TGCGCCAGCGGGAAAGGGGCGCAAGAGACCCAGTACTTC. Protein product: CASGKGAQETQYF.

This clone was recorded a few times. The chain joins TRBV7-8 to TRBJ2-1, with D possibly TRBD1 on 6 matching bases. Per the germline V gene, CDR1 is SGHVS and CDR2 is FQNEAQ. This CDR3 is built from 15 residues. The V end lost 7 bases, the J end lost 7 bases, and 20 bases lay between the germline ends. For the CDR3, the DNA is TGTGCCAGCAACTCAGACAGGTGGAGGAATAATGAGCAGTTCTTC. Translation: CASNSDRWRNNEQFF.

This chain connects TRBV7-8 to TRBJ1-5; tentatively, D is TRBD1 (5 bases). Germline CDR1 SGHVS, CDR2 FQNEAQ. Trimming took 3 bases from V and 11 from J, leaving 14 bases between them. The CDR3 runs to 13 residues. CDR3 nucleotide sequence: TGTGCCAGCAGCTTCGCAGGGATCTCTACCCAGCATTTT. Translation: CASSFAGISTQHF.

This clone was found a few times. The chain joins TRBV19 to TRBJ1-3, with unresolved D. This CDR3 is built from 13 residues. With 6 bases removed from V and 7 bases from J, the gap between germline ends came to 13 bases. Germline-derived CDR1 and CDR2 are LNHDA and SQIVND (reference sequence). The CDR3 DNA reads TGTGCCAGTAGAGAACTCTCCGGGAACACCATATATTTT. This gives the protein CASRELSGNTIYF.

This clone appeared a few times. V is TRBV30 and J is TRBJ1-5; 7 bases match TRBD1. The CDR3 consists of 14 residues. The germline V gene has CDR1 GTSNPN and CDR2 SVGIG (reference sequence). The trim removed 3 bases at V and 5 bases at J, leaving 7 bases unmatched. The CDR3 nucleotides read TGTGCCTGGAGAACAGGGGCAAGCGATCAGCCCCAGCATTTT. Translating gives CAWRTGASDQPQHF.

This clone has a handful of counts. The chain recombines TRBV9 with TRBJ2-6, with TRBD1 matching 9 bases. The CDR3 runs 18 residues. Germline-derived CDR1 and CDR2 are SGDLS and YYNGEE. J gave up 0 bases and V 4 bases, and 8 bases lay outside the gene matches. The CDR3 loop reads CASSPRTGASSGANVLTF. The CDR3 region has the DNA TGTGCCAGCAGCCCAAGGACAGGGGCCAGCTCTGGGGCCAACGTCCTGACTTTC. Based on the CDR3 plus reference TRBV9 and TRBJ2-6, the full variable domain is DSGVTQTPKHLITATGQRVTLRCSPRSGDLSVYWYQQSLDQGLQFLIQYYNGEERAKGNILERFSAQQFPDLHSELNLSSLELGDSALYFCASSPRTGASSGANVLTFGAGSRLTVL.

This clone has a handful of counts. The chain is built from TRBV19 and TRBJ2-7; D is perhaps TRBD2 (6 bases). This CDR3 is built from 11 residues. The germline V gene has CDR1 LNHDA and CDR2 SQIVND (reference sequence). The V and J ends lost 4 bases and 7 bases respectively, with 8 bases between them. The CDR3 DNA is TGTGCCAGTAGTAACCGGGAGGAGCAGTACTTC. Translated, it gives CASSNREEQYF.

This sequence joins TRBV7-9 and TRBJ2-3; 8 bases fit TRBD2. In germline, CDR1 is SEHNR, CDR2 FQNEAQ (reference sequence). This CDR3 comprises 17 residues. V was clipped by 4 bases and J by 4 bases; unmatched bases: 13. CDR3 sequence (DNA): TGTGCCAGCAGCTCCCTAGGTAGCGGGGCCAGGTCAGATACGCAGTATTTT. As protein: CASSSLGSGARSDTQYF.

The table lists this clone with a few counts. The chain combines TRBV19 with TRBJ1-5; no clear D. V shed 6 bases and J shed 0 bases, with 12 bases lying between them. This CDR3 comprises 15 residues. Germline assignment: CDR1 LNHDA and CDR2 SQIVND (reference sequence). DNA of the CDR3: TGTGCCAGTAGCCCAACGCGGAATAGCAATCAGCCCCAGCATTTT. Translated, it gives CASSPTRNSNQPQHF.

In this sample, this clone turned up a few times. The rearrangement uses TRBV7-2 and TRBJ1-1, with 7 bases matching TRBD1. Trimming took 5 bases from V and 10 from J; bases not matched to a gene: 13. CDR1 and CDR2 from the germline V gene are SGHTA and FQGNSA. The CDR3 length is 14 residues. The CDR3 here is CASSITDRAAGAFF. The CDR3 DNA reads as TGTGCCAGCAGCATCACCGACAGGGCGGCCGGAGCTTTCTTT.

The chain is built from TRBV19 and TRBJ2-6; no clear D. Trimming removed 6 bases from V and 0 bases from J, with 6 bases in between. The CDR3 length is 14 residues. Germline V lookup: CDR1 LNHDA, CDR2 SQIVND (reference sequence). The chain's CDR3 is CASRTSSGANVLTF. DNA of the CDR3: TGTGCCAGTAGAACCAGCTCTGGGGCCAACGTCCTGACTTTC.

The chain employs TRBV5-6 and TRBJ2-3, with 11 bases matching TRBD1. V lost 2 bases, J lost 5 bases, and 1 base stayed unmatched. The CDR3 has 14 amino acids. Per germline, CDR1 SGHDT and CDR2 YYEEEE. CDR3 nucleotide sequence: TGTGCCAGCAGCTTCGGGACAGGGGGAGATACGCAGTATTTT. Protein product: CASSFGTGGDTQYF.

The rearrangement links TRBV5-8 to TRBJ2-7; possible D gene TRBD1, 6 bases. In germline, CDR1 is SGHTS, CDR2 YDEGEE. The CDR3 length is 14 residues. The V and J ends lost 4 bases and 3 bases respectively, with 14 bases between them. The CDR3 nucleotides read TGTGCCAGCAGCCAACGGGACACGCGCTACGAGCAGTACTTC. Encoded protein: CASSQRDTRYEQYF. Looking up the rest from reference TRBV5-8 and TRBJ2-7 gives the full variable domain: EAGVTQSPTHLIKTRGQQATLRCSPISGHTSVYWYQQALGLGLQFLLWYDEGEERNRGNFPPRFSGRQFPNYSSELNVNALELEDSALYLCASSQRDTRYEQYFGPGTRLTVT.

This chain links TRBV9 with TRBJ2-3; 11 bases are shared with TRBD1. Unmatched junction bases numbered 15, after V lost 10 bases and J lost 5 bases. The CDR3 has 16 residues. Germline loops: CDR1 SGDLS, CDR2 YYNGEE. CDR3 region: CASGGGQGAFGDTQYF. The CDR3 DNA reads as TGTGCCTCAGGGGGTGGACAGGGGGCCTTTGGAGATACGCAGTATTTT.

This clone was counted a few times. The chain couples TRBV5-1 to TRBJ2-7; 10 nucleotides match TRBD1. The junction had 9 bases not matched to a gene; V was cut back by 4 bases and J by 2 bases. CDR3 size: 16 residues. The germline V gene has CDR1 SGHRS and CDR2 YFSETQ. CDR3 DNA: TGCGCCAGCAGCCCCGGGACAGGGGACCTCGCCTACGAGCAGTACTTC. It translates to CASSPGTGDLAYEQYF.

Of note for this clone: Within the sample, other DNA sequences also encode this same CDR3. The chain joins TRBV14 to TRBJ2-5; D unclear. V dropped 1 base and J dropped 7 bases, with 10 bases sitting between them. Per the germline V gene, CDR1 is SGHDN and CDR2 is FVKESK. The length of the CDR3 is 13 residues. Here the CDR3 reads CASSQGSPGTQYF. The CDR3 DNA reads TGTGCCAGCAGCCAAGGGTCCCCGGGGACCCAGTACTTC.

This clone turned up a few times. V is TRBV27 and J is TRBJ2-1; TRBD2 is a possible D gene (6 bases). The V end lost 1 base, the J end lost 5 bases, and 12 bases lay between the germline ends. CDR1 and CDR2 from the germline V gene are MNHEY and SMNVEV (reference sequence). This CDR3 contains 15 residues. In nucleotides, the CDR3 is TGTGCCAGCAGTTTATTCCGGGAGTGGGACAATGAGCAGTTCTTC. Encoded protein: CASSLFREWDNEQFF.

The chain links TRBV23-1 to TRBJ2-7; D is perhaps TRBD1 (6 bases). TRBV23-1 is an ORF; its function is uncertain. The length of the CDR3 is 16 residues. V gave up 0 bases and J gave up 2 bases, with 14 bases separating them. The CDR3 sequence is CASSQSRKGVPYEQYF. The CDR3 DNA is TGCGCCAGCAGTCAATCTAGGAAGGGGGTCCCCTACGAGCAGTACTTC.

The chain is built from TRBV29-1 and TRBJ2-3; D is unresolved. Germline CDR1 reads SQVTM; CDR2 reads ANQGSEA. This CDR3 is built from 13 residues. The V gene lost 4 bases and the J gene lost 3 bases, with 11 bases spanning the gap. The CDR3 region is CSVGTRYTDTQYF. Written as DNA, the CDR3 is TGCAGCGTTGGAACTCGATATACAGATACGCAGTATTTT.

This clone appeared a few times. J is TRBJ2-7 and V is TRBV5-1; D is possibly TRBD2 (6 bases). The CDR3 spans 14 residues. With 3 bases removed from V and 2 bases from J, the gap between germline ends came to 12 bases. Germline lookup yields CDR1 SGHRS and CDR2 YFSETQ. In nucleotides, the CDR3 is TGCGCCAGCAGCTGGGGGAGGAAGGCCTACGAGCAGTACTTC. Translating it yields CASSWGRKAYEQYF.

Points on this clone: Other DNA sequences in the same sample also yield this CDR3. This chain uses TRBV6-5 with TRBJ1-2; 7 nucleotides agree with TRBD1. In germline, CDR1 is MNHEY, CDR2 SVGAGI. The V gene end was trimmed by 0 bases and the J gene end by 2 bases; junction bases not matched to a gene: 3. The CDR3 sequence is 15 residues long. CDR3 in DNA: TGTGCCAGCAGTTACTCGCGGACAGGAAACTATGGCTACACCTTC. It specifies CASSYSRTGNYGYTF.

This clone was observed a few times. In DNA form, the CDR3 reads TGCGCCAGCAGTAAGTCGTCGAGGTCTGCCAATGAGCAGTTCTTC. This codes for CASSKSSRSANEQFF. The chain couples TRBV4-3 to TRBJ2-1; no firm D call. V gave up 6 bases and J gave up 6 bases, with 18 bases separating them. This CDR3 has 15 amino acids. Looked up from germline, CDR1 is LGHNA and CDR2 is YSLEER.

The chain combines TRBV27 with TRBJ1-6; 9 bases are a match to TRBD1. CDR3 length: 13 residues. The V segment lost 6 bases and the J segment 13 bases; nucleotides outside the gene matches: 7. Germline loops: CDR1 MNHEY, CDR2 SMNVEV (reference sequence). As DNA, the CDR3 is TGTGCCAGCAGCGAGGACAGGGGCTACCCCCTCCACTTT. This sequence encodes CASSEDRGYPLHF.

V is TRBV11-3 and J is TRBJ2-7; 9 nucleotides align to TRBD1. CDR3 size: 14 residues. Germline loops: CDR1 SGHNT, CDR2 YENEEA. V was clipped by 5 bases and J by 5 bases; unmatched bases: 7. This chain's CDR3 is CASSAGTGINEQYF. As DNA, the CDR3 is TGTGCCAGCAGCGCCGGGACAGGGATCAACGAGCAGTACTTC.

The sample holds a few counts of this clone. The chain couples TRBV30 to TRBJ2-1, with TRBD2 matching over 9 bases. Germline CDR1 reads GTSNPN; CDR2 reads SVGIG (reference sequence). The CDR3 runs to 16 residues. The V and J ends lost 0 bases and 6 bases, in that order; junction bases with no gene match: 9. CDR3 in amino acids: CAWSVYRSSGGNEQFF. CDR3 sequence (DNA): TGTGCCTGGAGTGTATACCGAAGTAGCGGGGGCAATGAGCAGTTCTTC. The complete variable domain, with remaining parts taken from reference TRBV30 and TRBJ2-1, reads SQTIHQWPATLVQPVGSPLSLECTVEGTSNPNLYWYRQAAGRGLQLLFYSVGIGQISSEVPQNLSASRPQDRQFILSSKKLLLSDSGFYLCAWSVYRSSGGNEQFFGPGTRLTVL.

J is TRBJ2-1 and V is TRBV4-2; 14 positions match TRBD2. This CDR3 spans 17 amino acids. The germline V gene encodes CDR1 LGHNA and CDR2 YNFKEQ. V shed 4 bases and J 4 bases; nucleotides not matched to a gene: 6. The CDR3 here is CASSPGLAGGHYNEQFF. CDR3 DNA sequence: TGTGCCAGCAGCCCAGGACTAGCGGGAGGCCATTACAATGAGCAGTTCTTC.

This clone turned up a few times. The chain is built from TRBV7-2 and TRBJ2-7, with 13 bases matching TRBD2. The CDR3 is made up of 14 amino acids. The junction had 3 bases not matched to a gene; V was cut back by 4 bases and J by 6 bases. Germline CDR1 reads SGHTA; CDR2 reads FQGNSA. CDR3 bases: TGTGCCAGCAGCTACGGGACTAGCGGGACCGAGCAGTACTTC. It specifies CASSYGTSGTEQYF.

This clone was seen a handful of times. The chain links TRBV30 to TRBJ2-2, with 7 bases fitting TRBD1. Germline V gene sequence: CDR1 GTSNPN, CDR2 SVGIG (reference sequence). Germline trimming cut 3 bases from V and 6 bases from J; bases unmatched to any gene: 10. CDR3 size: 15 residues. This CDR3 is CAWSGQTGVAGELFF. In DNA form, the CDR3 reads TGTGCCTGGAGCGGCCAAACAGGGGTGGCCGGGGAGCTGTTTTTT.

This clone was seen more than once but under ten times. V gene TRBV23-1 combines with J gene TRBJ2-7, with D possibly TRBD2 on 7 matching bases. TRBV23-1 is sorted into the ORF group, with uncertain function. Trimming removed 6 bases at V and 5 bases at J, with 20 bases between. This CDR3 spans 15 amino acids. The CDR3 region is CASSPSGGARDEQYF. As DNA, the CDR3 is TGCGCCAGCAGCCCCAGTGGGGGGGCCCGGGACGAGCAGTACTTC.

This clone was picked up a small number of times. The chain has TRBV5-6 and TRBJ2-3; a possible D gene is TRBD1 (5 bases). CDR1 is SGHDT and CDR2 is YYEEEE in the germline V gene. The CDR3 runs to 14 residues. The germline V and J ends were trimmed by 7 bases and 0 bases, with 12 bases remaining between them. The CDR3 bases are TGTGCCAGCTTCTGGGGCAGAAGCACAGATACGCAGTATTTT. Translated, it gives CASFWGRSTDTQYF.

Here the CDR3 reads CASSLDSSIGYTF. The CDR3 region has the DNA TGTGCCAGCAGCTTGGACAGCTCTATTGGCTACACCTTC. The chain is built from TRBV7-9 and TRBJ1-2; D is perhaps TRBD1 (6 bases). Germline assignment: CDR1 SEHNR and CDR2 FQNEAQ (reference sequence). The CDR3 consists of 13 residues. Trimming left V 3 bases short and J 7 bases short, with 12 bases between.